This entry describes one T cell receptor (beta chain). Its antigen is currently unknown. The assay was immunoSEQ multiplex PCR, and TCRdb's table has in-frame clones only and misses some. The table lists some 90,000 clones, around nine tenths of them singletons, with roughly 5% in the top ten. The sample originates from a study of Tregs in tolerant kidney transplant recipients. Unstimulated regulatory T cells (CD4+CD25+CD127-), CD4+CD25- non-regulatory cells, CD4 and CD8 cells were FACS-sorted from thawed PBMCs. Study outcomes and limitations: No direct test of biological reproducibility was done here. Validation in larger populations is needed because few patients were studied.

The CDR3 runs to 14 residues. V was shortened by 7 bases and J by 4 bases, with 17 bases between the two germline ends. Germline values: CDR1 ENHRY, CDR2 SYGVKD. Material: CD8+ T cells from blood. The TCR originated in a human donor in good health. The chain has TRBV10-3 and TRBJ2-7, with D tentatively TRBD1 (6 bases). CDR3 bases: TGTGCCATCACTTCAGGGGTCTCAGATTACGAGCAGTACTTC. It encodes CAITSGVSDYEQYF.